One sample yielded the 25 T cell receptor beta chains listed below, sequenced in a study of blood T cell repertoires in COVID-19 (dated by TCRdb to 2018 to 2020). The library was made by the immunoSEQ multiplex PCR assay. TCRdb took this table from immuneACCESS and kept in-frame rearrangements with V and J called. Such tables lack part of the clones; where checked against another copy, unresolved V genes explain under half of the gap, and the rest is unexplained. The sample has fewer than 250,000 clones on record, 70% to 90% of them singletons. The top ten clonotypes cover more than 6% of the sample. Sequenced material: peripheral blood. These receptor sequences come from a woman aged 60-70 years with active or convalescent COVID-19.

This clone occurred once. The CDR3 DNA is TGTGCCAGCAGCGAGACTAGCGGGATCTCCTACGAGCAGTACTTC. It codes for CASSETSGISYEQYF. The chain combines TRBV13 with TRBJ2-7; 11 bases are shared with TRBD2. The germline V gene encodes CDR1 PRHDT and CDR2 FYEKMQ (reference sequence). CDR3 length: 15 residues. Germline trimming cut 5 bases from V and 0 bases from J; bases unmatched to any gene: 3.

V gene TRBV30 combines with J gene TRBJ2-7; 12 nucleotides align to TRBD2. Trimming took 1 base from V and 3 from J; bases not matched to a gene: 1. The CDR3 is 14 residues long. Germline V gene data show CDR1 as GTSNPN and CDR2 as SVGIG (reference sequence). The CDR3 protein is CAWSGTSGNYEQYV. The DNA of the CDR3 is TGTGCCTGGAGTGGGACTAGCGGGAACTACGAGCAGTACGTC.

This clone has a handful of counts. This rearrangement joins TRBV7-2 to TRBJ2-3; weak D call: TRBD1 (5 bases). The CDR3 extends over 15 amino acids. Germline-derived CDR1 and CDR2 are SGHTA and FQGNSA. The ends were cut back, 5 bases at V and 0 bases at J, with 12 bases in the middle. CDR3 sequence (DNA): TGTGCCAGCAGCATAAACCAGGGTAGCACAGATACGCAGTATTTT. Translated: CASSINQGSTDTQYF.

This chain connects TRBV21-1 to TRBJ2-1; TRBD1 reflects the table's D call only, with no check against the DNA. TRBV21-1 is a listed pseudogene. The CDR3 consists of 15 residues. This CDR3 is CAKLPRDSSYNEQFF. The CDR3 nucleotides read TGTGCCAAGCTCCCCCGGGACAGTTCCTACAATGAGCAGTTCTTC.

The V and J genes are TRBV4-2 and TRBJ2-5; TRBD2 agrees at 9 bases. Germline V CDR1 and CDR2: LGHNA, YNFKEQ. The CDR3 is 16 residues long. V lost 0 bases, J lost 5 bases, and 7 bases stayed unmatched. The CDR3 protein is CASSQENSGSWETQYF. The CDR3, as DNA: TGTGCCAGCAGCCAAGAGAATAGCGGGAGCTGGGAGACCCAGTACTTC.

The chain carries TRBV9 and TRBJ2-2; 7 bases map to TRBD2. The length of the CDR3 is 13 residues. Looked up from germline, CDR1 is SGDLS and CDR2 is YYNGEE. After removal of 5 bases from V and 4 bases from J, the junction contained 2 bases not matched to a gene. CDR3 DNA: TGTGCCAGCAGACTAGCGTTCACCGGGGAGCTGTTTTTT. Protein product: CASRLAFTGELFF. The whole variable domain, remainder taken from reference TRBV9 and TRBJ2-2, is DSGVTQTPKHLITATGQRVTLRCSPRSGDLSVYWYQQSLDQGLQFLIQYYNGEERAKGNILERFSAQQFPDLHSELNLSSLELGDSALYFCASRLAFTGELFFGEGSRLTVL.

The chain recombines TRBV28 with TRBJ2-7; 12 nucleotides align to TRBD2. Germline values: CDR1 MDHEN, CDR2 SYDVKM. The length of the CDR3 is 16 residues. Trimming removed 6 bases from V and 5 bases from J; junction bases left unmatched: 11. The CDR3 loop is CASSSRLAGAPHEQYF. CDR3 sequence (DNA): TGTGCCAGCAGCTCTCGACTAGCGGGAGCCCCCCACGAGCAGTACTTC.

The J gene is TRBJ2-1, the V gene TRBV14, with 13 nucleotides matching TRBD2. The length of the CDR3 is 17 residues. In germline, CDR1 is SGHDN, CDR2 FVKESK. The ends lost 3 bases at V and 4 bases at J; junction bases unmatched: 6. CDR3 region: CASSQAMTSGGYNEQFF. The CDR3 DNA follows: TGTGCCAGCAGCCAGGCTATGACTAGCGGGGGGTACAATGAGCAGTTCTTC.

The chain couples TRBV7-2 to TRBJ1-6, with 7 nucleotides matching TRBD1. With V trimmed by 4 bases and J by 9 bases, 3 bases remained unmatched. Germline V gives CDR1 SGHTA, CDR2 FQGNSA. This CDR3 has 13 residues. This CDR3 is CASSYRGASPLHF. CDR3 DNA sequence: TGTGCCAGCAGCTACAGGGGTGCTTCACCCCTCCACTTT.

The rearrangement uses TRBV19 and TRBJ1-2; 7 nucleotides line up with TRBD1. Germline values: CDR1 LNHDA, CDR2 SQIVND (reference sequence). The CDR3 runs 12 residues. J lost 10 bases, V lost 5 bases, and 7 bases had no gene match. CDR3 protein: CASSHRDRDYTF. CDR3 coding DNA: TGTGCCAGTAGTCACCGGGACAGAGACTACACCTTC. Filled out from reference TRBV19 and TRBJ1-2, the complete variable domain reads DGGITQSPKYLFRKEGQNVTLSCEQNLNHDAMYWYRQDPGQGLRLIYYSQIVNDFQKGDIAEGYSVSREKKESFPLTVTSAQKNPTAFYLCASSHRDRDYTFGSGTRLTVV.

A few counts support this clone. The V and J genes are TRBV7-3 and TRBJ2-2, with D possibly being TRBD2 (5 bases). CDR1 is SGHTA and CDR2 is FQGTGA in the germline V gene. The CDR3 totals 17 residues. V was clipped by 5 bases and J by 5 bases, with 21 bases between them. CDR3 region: CASSPLSGPLGTGELFF. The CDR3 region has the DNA TGTGCCAGCAGCCCCCTCTCGGGCCCACTAGGGACCGGGGAGCTGTTTTTT.

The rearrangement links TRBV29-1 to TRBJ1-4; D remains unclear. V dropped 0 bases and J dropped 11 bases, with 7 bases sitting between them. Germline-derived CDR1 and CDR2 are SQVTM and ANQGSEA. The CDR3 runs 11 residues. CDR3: CSVEDGEKLFF. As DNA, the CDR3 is TGCAGCGTTGAAGATGGAGAGAAACTGTTTTTT.

CDR3 region: CASSERDRGSYGYTF. The DNA for the CDR3 is TGTGCCAGCAGTGAAAGGGACAGGGGGAGCTATGGCTACACCTTC. V gene TRBV6-1 combines with J gene TRBJ1-2; 11 positions agree with TRBD1. The CDR3 totals 15 residues. V lost 2 bases to trimming and J lost 4 bases; unmatched junction nucleotides: 3. From germline, CDR1 is MNHNS and CDR2 SASEGT.

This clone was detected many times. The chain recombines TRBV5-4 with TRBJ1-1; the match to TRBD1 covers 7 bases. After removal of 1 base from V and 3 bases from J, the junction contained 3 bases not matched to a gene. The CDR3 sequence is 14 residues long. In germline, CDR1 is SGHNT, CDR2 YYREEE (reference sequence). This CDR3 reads CASSLTGVDTEAFF. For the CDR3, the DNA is TGTGCCAGCAGCTTGACAGGGGTTGACACTGAAGCTTTCTTT.

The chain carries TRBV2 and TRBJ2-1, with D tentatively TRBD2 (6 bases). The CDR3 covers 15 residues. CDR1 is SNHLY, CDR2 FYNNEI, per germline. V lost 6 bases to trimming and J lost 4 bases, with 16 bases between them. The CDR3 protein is CASRDNSGQYNEQFF. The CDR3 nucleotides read TGTGCCAGCAGGGATAATAGCGGACAATACAATGAGCAGTTCTTC.

The CDR3, as DNA: TGCGCCAGCAGCCCAAGCGGGAGGGCCTACAATGAGCAGTTCTTC. It codes for CASSPSGRAYNEQFF. The V and J genes are TRBV4-1 and TRBJ2-1; 10 positions match TRBD2. The V gene's germline CDR1 is MGHRA and CDR2 YSYEKL. J lost 2 bases, V lost 4 bases, and 2 bases had no gene match. This CDR3 region has 15 residues.

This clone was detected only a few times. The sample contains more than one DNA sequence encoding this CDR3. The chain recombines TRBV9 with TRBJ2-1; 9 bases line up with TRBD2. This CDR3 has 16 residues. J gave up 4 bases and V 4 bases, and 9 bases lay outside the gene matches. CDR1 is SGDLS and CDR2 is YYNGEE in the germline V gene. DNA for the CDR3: TGTGCCAGCAGCCCCAGACTAGCGGCTTCATACAATGAGCAGTTCTTC. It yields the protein CASSPRLAASYNEQFF.

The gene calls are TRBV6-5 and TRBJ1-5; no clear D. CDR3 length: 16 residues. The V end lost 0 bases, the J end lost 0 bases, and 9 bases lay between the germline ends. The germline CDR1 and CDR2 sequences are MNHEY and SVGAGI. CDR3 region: CASSYSGDISNQPQHF. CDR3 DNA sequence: TGTGCCAGCAGTTACTCGGGAGATATTAGCAATCAGCCCCAGCATTTT.

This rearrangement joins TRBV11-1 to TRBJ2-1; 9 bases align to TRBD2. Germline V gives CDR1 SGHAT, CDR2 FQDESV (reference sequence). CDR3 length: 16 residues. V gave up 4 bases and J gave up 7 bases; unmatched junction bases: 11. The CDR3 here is CASSSSRLAGRNEQFF. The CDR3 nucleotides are TGTGCCAGCAGCTCCTCGCGTCTAGCGGGACGGAATGAGCAGTTCTTC.

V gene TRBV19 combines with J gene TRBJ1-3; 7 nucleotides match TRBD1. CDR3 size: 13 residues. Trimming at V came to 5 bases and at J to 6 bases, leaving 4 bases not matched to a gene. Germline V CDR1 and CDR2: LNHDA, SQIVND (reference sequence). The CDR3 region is CASSSTGTNTIYF. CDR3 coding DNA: TGTGCCAGTAGTTCGACAGGGACAAACACCATATATTTT.

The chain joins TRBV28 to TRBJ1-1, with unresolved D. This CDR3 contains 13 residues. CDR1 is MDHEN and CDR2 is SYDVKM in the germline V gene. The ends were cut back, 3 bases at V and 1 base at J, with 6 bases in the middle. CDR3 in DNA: TGTGCCAGCAGTTTCCGGAGGAACACTGAAGCTTTCTTT. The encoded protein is CASSFRRNTEAFF. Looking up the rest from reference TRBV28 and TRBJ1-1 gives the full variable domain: DVKVTQSSRYLVKRTGEKVFLECVQDMDHENMFWYRQDPGLGLRLIYFSYDVKMKEKGDIPEGYSVSREKKERFSLILESASTNQTSMYLCASSFRRNTEAFFGQGTRLTVV.

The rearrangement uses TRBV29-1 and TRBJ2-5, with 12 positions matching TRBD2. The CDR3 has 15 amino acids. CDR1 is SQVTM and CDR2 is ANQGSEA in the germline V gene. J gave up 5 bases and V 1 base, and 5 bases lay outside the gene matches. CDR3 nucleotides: TGCAGCGTTGAAGGGACTAGCGGGGAATCGGAGACCCAGTACTTC. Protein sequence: CSVEGTSGESETQYF.

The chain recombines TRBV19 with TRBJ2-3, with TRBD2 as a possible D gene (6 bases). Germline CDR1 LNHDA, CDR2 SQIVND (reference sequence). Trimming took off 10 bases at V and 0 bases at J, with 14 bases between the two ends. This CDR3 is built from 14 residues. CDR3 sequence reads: CATESSVSTDTQYF. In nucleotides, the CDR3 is TGTGCCACCGAATCTAGCGTGAGCACAGATACGCAGTATTTT.

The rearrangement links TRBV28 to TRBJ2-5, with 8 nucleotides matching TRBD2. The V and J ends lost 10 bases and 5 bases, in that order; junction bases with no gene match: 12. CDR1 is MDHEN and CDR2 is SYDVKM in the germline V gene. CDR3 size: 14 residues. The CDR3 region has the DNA TGTGCCACCAGCCGGGGGGGGATTAGGGAGACCCAGTACTTC. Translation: CATSRGGIRETQYF.

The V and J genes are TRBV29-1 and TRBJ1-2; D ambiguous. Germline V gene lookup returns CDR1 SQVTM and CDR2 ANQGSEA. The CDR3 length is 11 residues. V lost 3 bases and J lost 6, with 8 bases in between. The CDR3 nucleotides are TGCAGCGTTGATTCGGGAAATGGCTACACCTTC. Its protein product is CSVDSGNGYTF.